This TCR beta chain is from a study of shared clonotypes between healthy human individuals. Here immunoSEQ multiplex PCR was the method, and the copy in TCRdb shows in-frame clones only, minus some. The table shows roughly 2.5 million clones, with approximately 90% occurring only once. This TCR came from a man aged 18 to 29 in good health. Input material: naive CD4+ T cells sorted from blood. Subset meaning: CD45RA+ positively selected.

The CDR3 protein is CASSLDLDTQYF. The DNA for the CDR3 is TGTGCCAGCAGTCTGGACCTGGATACGCAGTATTTT. This sequence joins TRBV2 and TRBJ2-3, with no clear D. This CDR3 spans 12 amino acids. Germline V gene data show CDR1 as SNHLY and CDR2 as FYNNEI. The V end was cut by 5 bases, the J end by 6 bases, with 9 bases between. The whole variable domain, filled in from reference TRBV2 and TRBJ2-3, reads EPEVTQTPSHQVTQMGQEVILRCVPISNHLYFYWYRQILGQKVEFLVSFYNNEISEKSEIFDDQFSVERPDGSNFTLKIRSTKLEDSAMYFCASSLDLDTQYFGPGTRLTVL.